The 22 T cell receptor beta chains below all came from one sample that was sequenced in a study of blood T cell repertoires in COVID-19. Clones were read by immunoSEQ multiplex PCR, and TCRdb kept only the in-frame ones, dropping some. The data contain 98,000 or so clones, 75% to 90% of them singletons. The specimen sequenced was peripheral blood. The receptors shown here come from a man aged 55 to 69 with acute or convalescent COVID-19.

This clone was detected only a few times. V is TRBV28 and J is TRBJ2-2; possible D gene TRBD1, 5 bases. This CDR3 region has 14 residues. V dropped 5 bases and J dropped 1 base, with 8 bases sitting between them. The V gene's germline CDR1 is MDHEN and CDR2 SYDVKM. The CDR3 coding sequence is TGTGCCAGCAGTCTTGGACAGAACACCGGGGAGCTGTTTTTT. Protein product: CASSLGQNTGELFF.

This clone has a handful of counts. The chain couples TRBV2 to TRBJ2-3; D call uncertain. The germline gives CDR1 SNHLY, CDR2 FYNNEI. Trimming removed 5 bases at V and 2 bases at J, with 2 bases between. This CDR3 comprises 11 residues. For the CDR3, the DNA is TGTGCCAGCAGTTACACAGATACGCAGTATTTT. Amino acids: CASSYTDTQYF.

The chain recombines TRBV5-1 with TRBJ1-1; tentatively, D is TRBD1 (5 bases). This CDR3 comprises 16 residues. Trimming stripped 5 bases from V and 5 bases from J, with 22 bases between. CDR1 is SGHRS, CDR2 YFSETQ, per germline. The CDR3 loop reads CASRPQGRPWETEAFF. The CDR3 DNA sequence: TGCGCCAGCAGACCGCAGGGTCGGCCTTGGGAAACTGAAGCTTTCTTT.

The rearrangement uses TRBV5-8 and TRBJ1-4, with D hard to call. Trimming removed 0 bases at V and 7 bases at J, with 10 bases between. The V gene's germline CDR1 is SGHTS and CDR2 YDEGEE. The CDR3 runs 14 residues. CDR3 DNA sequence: TGTGCCAGCAGCTTGGTCCCGCGGGGTGAAAAACTGTTTTTT. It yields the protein CASSLVPRGEKLFF.

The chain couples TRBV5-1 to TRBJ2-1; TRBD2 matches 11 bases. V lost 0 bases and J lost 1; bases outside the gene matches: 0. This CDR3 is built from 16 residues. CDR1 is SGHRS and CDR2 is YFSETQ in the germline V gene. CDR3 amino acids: CASSLVAGGSYNEQFF. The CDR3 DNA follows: TGCGCCAGCAGCTTGGTAGCGGGAGGGTCCTACAATGAGCAGTTCTTC.

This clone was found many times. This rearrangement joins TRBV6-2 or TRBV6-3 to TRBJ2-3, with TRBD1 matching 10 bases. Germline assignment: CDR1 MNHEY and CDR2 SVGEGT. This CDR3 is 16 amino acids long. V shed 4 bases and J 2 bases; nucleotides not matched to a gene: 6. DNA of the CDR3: TGTGCCAGCAGTTCCGGGACAGGGGCCCACACAGATACGCAGTATTTT. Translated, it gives CASSSGTGAHTDTQYF.

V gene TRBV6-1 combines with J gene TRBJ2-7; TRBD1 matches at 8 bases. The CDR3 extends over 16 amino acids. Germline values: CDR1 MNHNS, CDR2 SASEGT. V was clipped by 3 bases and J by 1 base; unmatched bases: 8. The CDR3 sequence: CASSDQGQAPSYEQYV. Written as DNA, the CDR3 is TGTGCCAGCAGTGATCAGGGACAGGCCCCTTCCTACGAGCAGTACGTC.

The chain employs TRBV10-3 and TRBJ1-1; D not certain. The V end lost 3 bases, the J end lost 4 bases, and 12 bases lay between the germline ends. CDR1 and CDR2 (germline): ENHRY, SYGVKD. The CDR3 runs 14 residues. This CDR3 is CAISDPGIRTEAFF. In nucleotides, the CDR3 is TGTGCCATCAGTGATCCCGGGATCCGCACTGAAGCTTTCTTT.

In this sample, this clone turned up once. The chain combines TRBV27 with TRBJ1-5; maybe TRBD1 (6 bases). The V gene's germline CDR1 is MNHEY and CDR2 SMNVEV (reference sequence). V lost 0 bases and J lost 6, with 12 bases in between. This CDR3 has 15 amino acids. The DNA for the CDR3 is TGTGCCAGCAGTTTATCTTCCAGGGGCTTTCAGCCCCAGCATTTT. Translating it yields CASSLSSRGFQPQHF.

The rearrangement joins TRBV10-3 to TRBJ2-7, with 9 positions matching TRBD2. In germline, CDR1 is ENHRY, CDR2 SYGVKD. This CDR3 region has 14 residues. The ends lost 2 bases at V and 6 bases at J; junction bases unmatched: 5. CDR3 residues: CAISEQSSGSEQYV. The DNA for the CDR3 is TGTGCCATCAGTGAGCAAAGTAGCGGGAGCGAGCAGTACGTC.

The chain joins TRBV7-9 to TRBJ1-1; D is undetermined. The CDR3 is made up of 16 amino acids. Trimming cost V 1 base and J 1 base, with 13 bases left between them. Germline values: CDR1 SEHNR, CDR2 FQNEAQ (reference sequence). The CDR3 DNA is TGTGCCAGCAGCTTAGTCGGAGCTAGTTCGAACACTGAAGCTTTCTTT. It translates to CASSLVGASSNTEAFF.

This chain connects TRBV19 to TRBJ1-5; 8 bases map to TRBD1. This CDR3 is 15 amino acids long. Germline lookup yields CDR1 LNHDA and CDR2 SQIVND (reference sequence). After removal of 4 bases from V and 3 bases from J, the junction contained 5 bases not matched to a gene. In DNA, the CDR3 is TGTGCCAGTAGTAGCCCGGGACAGGCCAATCAGCCCCAGCATTTT. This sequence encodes CASSSPGQANQPQHF.

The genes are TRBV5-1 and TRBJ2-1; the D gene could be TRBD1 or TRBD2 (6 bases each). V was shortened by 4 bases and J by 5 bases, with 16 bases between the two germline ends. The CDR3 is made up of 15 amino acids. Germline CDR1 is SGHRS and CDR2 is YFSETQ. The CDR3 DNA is TGCGCCAGCAGCGTGGAGGGGACAACTAACAATGAGCAGTTCTTC. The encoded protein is CASSVEGTTNNEQFF.

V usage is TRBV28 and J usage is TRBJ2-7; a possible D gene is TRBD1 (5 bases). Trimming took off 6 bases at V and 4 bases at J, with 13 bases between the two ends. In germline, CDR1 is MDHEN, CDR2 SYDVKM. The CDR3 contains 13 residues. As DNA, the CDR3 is TGTGCCAGCAGGCCCACGACAGTTTACGAGCAGTACTTC. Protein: CASRPTTVYEQYF.

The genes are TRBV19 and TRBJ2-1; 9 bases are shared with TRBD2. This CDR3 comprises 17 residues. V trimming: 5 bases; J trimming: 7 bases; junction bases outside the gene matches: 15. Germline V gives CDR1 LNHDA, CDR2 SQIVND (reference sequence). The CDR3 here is CASSPSMMASGKNEQFF. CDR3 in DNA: TGTGCCAGTAGTCCTTCAATGATGGCTAGCGGGAAAAATGAGCAGTTCTTC. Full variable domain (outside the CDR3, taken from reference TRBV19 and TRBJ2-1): DGGITQSPKYLFRKEGQNVTLSCEQNLNHDAMYWYRQDPGQGLRLIYYSQIVNDFQKGDIAEGYSVSREKKESFPLTVTSAQKNPTAFYLCASSPSMMASGKNEQFFGPGTRLTVL.

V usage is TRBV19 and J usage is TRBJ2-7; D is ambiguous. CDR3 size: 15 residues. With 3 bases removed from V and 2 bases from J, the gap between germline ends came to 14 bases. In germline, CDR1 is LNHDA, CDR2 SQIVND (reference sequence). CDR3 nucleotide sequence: TGTGCCAGTAGTATCGTGGCGGTGCGCACCTACGAGCAGTACTTC. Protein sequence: CASSIVAVRTYEQYF.

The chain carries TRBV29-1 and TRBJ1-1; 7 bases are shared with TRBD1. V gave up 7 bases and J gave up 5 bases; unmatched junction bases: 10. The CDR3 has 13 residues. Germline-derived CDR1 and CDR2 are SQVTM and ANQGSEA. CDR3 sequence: CSASNRGGTEAFF. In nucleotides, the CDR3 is TGCAGCGCCTCCAACAGGGGAGGAACTGAAGCTTTCTTT.

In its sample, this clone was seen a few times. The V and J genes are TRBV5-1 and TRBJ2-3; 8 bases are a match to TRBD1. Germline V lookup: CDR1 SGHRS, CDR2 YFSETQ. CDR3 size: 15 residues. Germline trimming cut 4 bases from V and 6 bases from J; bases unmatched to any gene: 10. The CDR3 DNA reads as TGCGCCAGCAGCCTGGAGGTCAGGGGGCCCGATACGCAGTATTTT. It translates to CASSLEVRGPDTQYF.

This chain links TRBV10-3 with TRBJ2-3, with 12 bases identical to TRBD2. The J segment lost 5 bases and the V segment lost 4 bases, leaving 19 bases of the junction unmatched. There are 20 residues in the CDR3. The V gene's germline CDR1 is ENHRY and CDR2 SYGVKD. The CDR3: CAISAQSPGLAGEGIDTQYF. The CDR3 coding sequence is TGTGCCATCAGTGCCCAATCTCCGGGACTAGCGGGTGAGGGGATAGATACGCAGTATTTT.

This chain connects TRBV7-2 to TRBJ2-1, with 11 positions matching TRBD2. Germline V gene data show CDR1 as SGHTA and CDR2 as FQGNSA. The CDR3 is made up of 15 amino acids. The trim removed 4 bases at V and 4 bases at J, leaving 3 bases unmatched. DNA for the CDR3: TGTGCCAGCAGCTCCCGACTAGCGGGGTACAATGAGCAGTTCTTC. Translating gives CASSSRLAGYNEQFF. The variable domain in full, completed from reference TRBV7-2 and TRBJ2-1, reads GAGVSQSPSNKVTEKGKDVELRCDPISGHTALYWYRQSLGQGLEFLIYFQGNSAPDKSGLPSDRFSAERTGGSVSTLTIQRTQQEDSAVYLCASSSRLAGYNEQFFGPGTRLTVL.

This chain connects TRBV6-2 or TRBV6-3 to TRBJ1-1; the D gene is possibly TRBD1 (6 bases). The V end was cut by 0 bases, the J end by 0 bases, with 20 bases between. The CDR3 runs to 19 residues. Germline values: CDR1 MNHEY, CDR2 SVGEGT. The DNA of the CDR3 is TGTGCCAGCAGTTACTCGGCCCTCGGGGGGCCCAAGATGAACACTGAAGCTTTCTTT. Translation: CASSYSALGGPKMNTEAFF.

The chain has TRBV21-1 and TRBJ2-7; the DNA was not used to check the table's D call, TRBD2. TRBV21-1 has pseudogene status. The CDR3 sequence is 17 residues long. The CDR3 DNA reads TGTGCCAGCAGCAAAGCGCCCTCGGGACTAGCTGGCCGGGAGCAGTACGTC. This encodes CASSKAPSGLAGREQYV.